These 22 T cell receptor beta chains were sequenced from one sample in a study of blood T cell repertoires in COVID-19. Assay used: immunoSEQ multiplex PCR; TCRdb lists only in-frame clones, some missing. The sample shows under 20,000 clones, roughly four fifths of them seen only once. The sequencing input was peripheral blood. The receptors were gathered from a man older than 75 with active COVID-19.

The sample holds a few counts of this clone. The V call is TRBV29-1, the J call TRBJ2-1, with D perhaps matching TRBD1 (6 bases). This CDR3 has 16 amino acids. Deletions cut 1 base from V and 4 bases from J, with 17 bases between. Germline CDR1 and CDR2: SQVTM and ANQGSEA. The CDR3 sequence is CSVEGRGHVKYNEQFF. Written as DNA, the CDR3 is TGCAGCGTTGAAGGCCGGGGACACGTAAAATACAATGAGCAGTTCTTC.

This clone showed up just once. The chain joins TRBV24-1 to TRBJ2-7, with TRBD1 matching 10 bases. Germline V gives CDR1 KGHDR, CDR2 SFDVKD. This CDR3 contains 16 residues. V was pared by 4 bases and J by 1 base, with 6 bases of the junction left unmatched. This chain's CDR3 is CATSDRGQGGSYEQYF. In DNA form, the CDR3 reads TGTGCCACCAGTGACCGTGGACAGGGGGGGTCCTACGAGCAGTACTTC.

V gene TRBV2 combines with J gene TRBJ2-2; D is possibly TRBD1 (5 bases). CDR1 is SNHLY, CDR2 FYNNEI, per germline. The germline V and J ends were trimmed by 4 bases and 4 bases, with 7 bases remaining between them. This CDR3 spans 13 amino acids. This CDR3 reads CASSGQFTGELFF. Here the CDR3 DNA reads TGTGCCAGCAGTGGACAGTTCACCGGGGAGCTGTTTTTT.

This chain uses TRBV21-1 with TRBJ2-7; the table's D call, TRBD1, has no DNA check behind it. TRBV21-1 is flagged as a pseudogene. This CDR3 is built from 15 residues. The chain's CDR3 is CASSPWDSPSYEQYF. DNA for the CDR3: TGTGCCAGCAGCCCCTGGGACAGCCCTTCCTACGAGCAGTACTTC.

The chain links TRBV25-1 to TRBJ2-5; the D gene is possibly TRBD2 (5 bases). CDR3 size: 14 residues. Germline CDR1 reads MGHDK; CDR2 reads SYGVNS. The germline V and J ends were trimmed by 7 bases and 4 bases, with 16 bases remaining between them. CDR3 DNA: TGTGCCAGCACCTCAGAGGAGGTTGCAGAGACCCAGTACTTC. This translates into CASTSEEVAETQYF.

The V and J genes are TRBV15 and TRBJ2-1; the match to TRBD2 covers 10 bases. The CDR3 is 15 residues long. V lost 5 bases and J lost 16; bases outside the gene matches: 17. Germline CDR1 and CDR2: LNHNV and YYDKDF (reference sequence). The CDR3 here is CATSARTSGSPLRFF. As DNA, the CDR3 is TGTGCCACCAGCGCCAGGACTAGCGGCAGTCCCTTGAGATTCTTC.

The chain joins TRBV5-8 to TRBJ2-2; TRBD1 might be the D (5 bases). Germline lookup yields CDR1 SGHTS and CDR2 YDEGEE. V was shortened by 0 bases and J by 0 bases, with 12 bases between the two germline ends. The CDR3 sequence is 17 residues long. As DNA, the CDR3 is TGTGCCAGCAGCTTGGAAGGGGCCTACACGAACACCGGGGAGCTGTTTTTT. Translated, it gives CASSLEGAYTNTGELFF.

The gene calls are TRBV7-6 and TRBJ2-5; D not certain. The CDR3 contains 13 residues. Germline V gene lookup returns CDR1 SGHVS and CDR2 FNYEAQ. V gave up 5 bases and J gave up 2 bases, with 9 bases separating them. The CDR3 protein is CASSVGWQETQYF. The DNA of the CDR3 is TGTGCCAGCAGCGTCGGGTGGCAAGAGACCCAGTACTTC.

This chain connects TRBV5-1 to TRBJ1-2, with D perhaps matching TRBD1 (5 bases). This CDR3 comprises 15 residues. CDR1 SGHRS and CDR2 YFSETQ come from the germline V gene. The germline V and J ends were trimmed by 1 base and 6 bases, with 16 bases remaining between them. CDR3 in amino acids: CASSLFAGNENGYTF. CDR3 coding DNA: TGCGCCAGCAGCTTGTTCGCAGGGAATGAGAATGGCTACACCTTC.

CDR3 protein: CATFRRDRGQETQYF. As DNA, the CDR3 is TGTGCCACCTTCCGTCGGGACAGGGGGCAAGAGACCCAGTACTTC. The chain is built from TRBV7-9 and TRBJ2-5; TRBD1 aligns across 11 bases. The CDR3 covers 15 residues. Germline V gene sequence: CDR1 SEHNR, CDR2 FQNEAQ (reference sequence). J was trimmed by 2 bases and V by 10 bases; bases with no gene match: 9.

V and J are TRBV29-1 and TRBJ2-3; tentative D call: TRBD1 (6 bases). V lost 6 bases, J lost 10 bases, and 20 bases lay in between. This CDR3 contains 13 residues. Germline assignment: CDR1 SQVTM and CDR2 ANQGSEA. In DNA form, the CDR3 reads TGCAGCGTGGACACAGGGTCCCTTGTTCCGCAGTATTTT. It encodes CSVDTGSLVPQYF.

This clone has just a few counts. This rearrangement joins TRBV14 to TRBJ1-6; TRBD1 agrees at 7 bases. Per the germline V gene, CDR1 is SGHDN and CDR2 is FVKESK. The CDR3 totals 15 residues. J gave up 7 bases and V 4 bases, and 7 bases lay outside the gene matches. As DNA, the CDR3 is TGTGCCAGCAGCCCCCTCGGGACAGCGAATTCACCCCTCCACTTT. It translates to CASSPLGTANSPLHF.

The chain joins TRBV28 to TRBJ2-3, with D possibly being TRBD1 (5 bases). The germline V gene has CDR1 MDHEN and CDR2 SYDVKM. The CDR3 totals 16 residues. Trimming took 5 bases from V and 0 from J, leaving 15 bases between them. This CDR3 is CASSPPTAVSTDTQYF. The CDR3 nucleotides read TGTGCCAGCAGTCCACCGACAGCAGTTAGCACAGATACGCAGTATTTT.

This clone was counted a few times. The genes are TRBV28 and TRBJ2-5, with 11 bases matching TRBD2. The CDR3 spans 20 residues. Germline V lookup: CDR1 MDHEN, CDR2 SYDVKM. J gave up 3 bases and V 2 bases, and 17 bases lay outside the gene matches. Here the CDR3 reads CASSLAPSDSGRVGKETQYF. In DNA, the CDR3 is TGTGCCAGCAGTTTAGCCCCCAGCGATAGCGGGAGGGTGGGGAAAGAGACCCAGTACTTC.

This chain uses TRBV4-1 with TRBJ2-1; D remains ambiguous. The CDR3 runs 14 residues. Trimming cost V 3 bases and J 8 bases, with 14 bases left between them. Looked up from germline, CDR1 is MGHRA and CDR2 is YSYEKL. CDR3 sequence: CASSHTDSLHEQFF. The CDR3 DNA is TGCGCCAGCAGCCACACCGACTCTTTACATGAGCAGTTCTTC.

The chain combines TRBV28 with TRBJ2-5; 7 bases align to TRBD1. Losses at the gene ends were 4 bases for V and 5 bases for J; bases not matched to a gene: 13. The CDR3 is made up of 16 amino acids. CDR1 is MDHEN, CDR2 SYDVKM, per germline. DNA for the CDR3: TGTGCCAGCAGTTCCCCCCGGACATCCAGGGGGGAGACCCAGTACTTC. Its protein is CASSSPRTSRGETQYF.

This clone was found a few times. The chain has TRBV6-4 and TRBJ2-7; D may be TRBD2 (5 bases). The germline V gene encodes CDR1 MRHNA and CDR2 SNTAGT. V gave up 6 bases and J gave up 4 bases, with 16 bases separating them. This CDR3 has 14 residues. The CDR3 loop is CASSRDIGLYEQYF. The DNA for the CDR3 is TGTGCCAGCAGCCGGGATATAGGGTTATACGAGCAGTACTTC.

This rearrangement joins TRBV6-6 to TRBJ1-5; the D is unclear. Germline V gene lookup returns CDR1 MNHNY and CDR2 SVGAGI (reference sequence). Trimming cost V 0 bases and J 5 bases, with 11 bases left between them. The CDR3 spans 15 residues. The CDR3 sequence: CASSYSPGLDQPQHF. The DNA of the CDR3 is TGTGCCAGCAGTTACTCCCCCGGGTTGGATCAGCCCCAGCATTTT.

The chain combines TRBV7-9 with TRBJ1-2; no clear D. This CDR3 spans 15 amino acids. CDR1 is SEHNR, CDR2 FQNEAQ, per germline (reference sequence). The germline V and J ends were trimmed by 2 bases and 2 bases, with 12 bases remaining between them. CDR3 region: CASSLRRTANYGYTF. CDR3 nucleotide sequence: TGTGCCAGCAGCTTACGGAGGACGGCAAACTATGGCTACACCTTC. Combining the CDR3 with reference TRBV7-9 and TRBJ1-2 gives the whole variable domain DTGVSQNPRHKITKRGQNVTFRCDPISEHNRLYWYRQTLGQGPEFLTYFQNEAQLEKSRLLSDRFSAERPKGSFSTLEIQRTEQGDSAMYLCASSLRRTANYGYTFGSGTRLTVV.

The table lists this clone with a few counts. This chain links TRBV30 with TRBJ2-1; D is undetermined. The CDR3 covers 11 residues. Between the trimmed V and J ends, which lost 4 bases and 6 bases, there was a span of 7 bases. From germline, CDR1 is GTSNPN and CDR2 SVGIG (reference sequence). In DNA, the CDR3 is TGTGCCTGGAACCAGCGCAATGAGCAGTTCTTC. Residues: CAWNQRNEQFF.

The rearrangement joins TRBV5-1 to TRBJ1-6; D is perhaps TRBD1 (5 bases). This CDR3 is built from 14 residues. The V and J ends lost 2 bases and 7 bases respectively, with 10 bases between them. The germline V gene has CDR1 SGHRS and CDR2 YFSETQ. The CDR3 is CASSLRQSNSPLHF. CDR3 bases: TGCGCCAGCAGCTTACGACAGTCCAATTCACCCCTCCACTTT.

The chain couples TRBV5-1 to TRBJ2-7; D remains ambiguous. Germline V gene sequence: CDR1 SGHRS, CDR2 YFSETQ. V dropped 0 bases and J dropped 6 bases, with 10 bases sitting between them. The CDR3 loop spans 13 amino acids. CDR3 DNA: TGCGCCAGCAGCTTGGATTTAGCCGGCGAGCAGTACTTC. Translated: CASSLDLAGEQYF.